The 22 T cell receptor beta chains below come from one sample, sequenced in a study of cytomegalovirus exposure and HLA in healthy donors. Primers for the PCR totalled 60 Vbeta and 13 Jbeta. The data were produced by immunoSEQ multiplex PCR, yet TCRdb's version contains in-frame clones alone and is incomplete. The data contain about 140,000 clones, 65% to 80% of them singletons. Material for sequencing was PBMCs. The receptors originated from a woman in her thirties in good health and CMV-seronegative.

The chain couples TRBV7-8 to TRBJ2-1; 15 bases match TRBD2. Germline V gives CDR1 SGHVS, CDR2 FQNEAQ. The CDR3 length is 22 residues. The ends lost 2 bases at V and 1 base at J; junction bases unmatched: 15. The CDR3 reads CASSLRRGTSGGLRPSYNEQFF. CDR3 DNA: TGTGCCAGCAGCTTAAGAAGGGGGACTAGCGGGGGGCTGCGACCTTCCTACAATGAGCAGTTCTTC.

The chain recombines TRBV15 with TRBJ2-5; TRBD1 might be the D (5 bases). V lost 0 bases and J 5 bases, leaving 10 bases between the germline ends. This CDR3 contains 14 residues. Germline CDR1 is LNHNV and CDR2 is YYDKDF (reference sequence). CDR3 coding DNA: TGTGCCACCAGCAGAGAAAGGGGTTGGGAGACCCAGTACTTC. Protein: CATSRERGWETQYF.

This clone has only a few counts. The J gene is TRBJ2-3, the V gene TRBV5-1, with 7 nucleotides matching TRBD1. Losses at the gene ends were 4 bases for V and 1 base for J; bases not matched to a gene: 6. In germline, CDR1 is SGHRS, CDR2 YFSETQ. The CDR3 extends over 15 amino acids. CDR3 in amino acids: CASSQGDPGTDTQYF. The CDR3 nucleotides are TGCGCCAGCAGCCAGGGGGATCCTGGCACAGATACGCAGTATTTT.

There are a few counts of this clone. The CDR3 DNA reads as TGTGCCAGCAGCGGGGGGGTGGCGTTCAGCTCCTACAATGAGCAGTTCTTC. Translated: CASSGGVAFSSYNEQFF. This chain connects TRBV7-2 to TRBJ2-1; TRBD2 matches at 7 bases. Germline trimming cut 5 bases from V and 0 bases from J; bases unmatched to any gene: 10. This CDR3 contains 17 residues. Germline values: CDR1 SGHTA, CDR2 FQGNSA.

This clone was recorded a few times. The rearrangement joins TRBV7-9 to TRBJ1-4, with D tentatively TRBD1 (5 bases). With 5 bases removed from V and 7 bases from J, the gap between germline ends came to 14 bases. This CDR3 region has 14 residues. In germline, CDR1 is SEHNR, CDR2 FQNEAQ (reference sequence). DNA for the CDR3: TGTGCCAGCAGCACGTTCGACGGGGGTGAAAAACTGTTTTTT. Translation: CASSTFDGGEKLFF.

This clone was counted between two and nine times. The chain uses TRBV6-5 and TRBJ2-7, with 8 bases fitting TRBD1. The V gene's germline CDR1 is MNHEY and CDR2 SVGAGI. This CDR3 has 14 amino acids. V lost 0 bases and J lost 5; bases outside the gene matches: 3. This CDR3 is CASSYSQGAHEQYF. CDR3 coding DNA: TGTGCCAGCAGTTACTCCCAGGGGGCCCACGAGCAGTACTTC.

This clone was seen more than once but under ten times. The chain uses TRBV12-5 and TRBJ2-2; 7 nucleotides match TRBD2. There are 16 residues in the CDR3. J lost 2 bases, V lost 6 bases, and 9 bases had no gene match. CDR1 is LGHNT and CDR2 is FRNRAP in the germline V gene. DNA for the CDR3: TGTGCTAGTGGCCGCGCGATAGCGGGTAACACCGGGGAGCTGTTTTTT. Translation: CASGRAIAGNTGELFF.

V and J are TRBV30 and TRBJ1-2, with unresolved D. V was pared by 3 bases and J by 4 bases, with 9 bases between. Germline CDR1 and CDR2: GTSNPN and SVGIG (reference sequence). The CDR3 is 12 amino acids. CDR3 nucleotide sequence: TGTGCCTGGAGGGAGGGAGGCTATGGCTACACCTTC. This sequence encodes CAWREGGYGYTF.

The gene calls are TRBV19 and TRBJ1-5; D possibly corresponds to TRBD1 (6 bases). The CDR3 covers 15 residues. V dropped 5 bases and J dropped 9 bases, with 20 bases sitting between them. The germline CDR1 and CDR2 sequences are LNHDA and SQIVND (reference sequence). The CDR3 sequence is CASSPGTLGGGPQHF. DNA for the CDR3: TGTGCCAGTAGTCCCGGGACACTTGGCGGGGGGCCCCAGCATTTT.

This clone was counted between two and nine times. The chain links TRBV5-1 to TRBJ1-3; no definite D call. Deletions cut 1 base from V and 1 base from J, with 12 bases between. This CDR3 is 16 amino acids long. Germline V gives CDR1 SGHRS, CDR2 YFSETQ. This chain's CDR3 is CASSLFGPQSGNTIYF. For the CDR3, the DNA is TGCGCCAGCAGCTTGTTTGGGCCGCAATCTGGAAACACCATATATTTT.

The rearrangement joins TRBV6-6 to TRBJ1-5; 10 bases align to TRBD1. The ends lost 0 bases at V and 9 bases at J; junction bases unmatched: 5. CDR3 length: 15 amino acids. The germline CDR1 and CDR2 sequences are MNHNY and SVGAGI (reference sequence). This CDR3 is CASSYSGDRGWPQHF. CDR3 nucleotide sequence: TGTGCCAGCAGTTACTCGGGGGACAGGGGTTGGCCCCAGCATTTT.

V and J are TRBV19 and TRBJ2-7; TRBD2 might be the D (5 bases). From germline, CDR1 is LNHDA and CDR2 SQIVND (reference sequence). The V gene lost 8 bases and the J gene lost 3 bases, with 17 bases spanning the gap. CDR3 length: 14 residues. This CDR3 is CASQTTFGDYEQYF. The CDR3 bases are TGTGCCAGTCAAACGACGTTCGGGGACTACGAGCAGTACTTC. Combining the CDR3 with reference TRBV19 and TRBJ2-7 gives the whole variable domain DGGITQSPKYLFRKEGQNVTLSCEQNLNHDAMYWYRQDPGQGLRLIYYSQIVNDFQKGDIAEGYSVSREKKESFPLTVTSAQKNPTAFYLCASQTTFGDYEQYFGPGTRLTVT.

The rearrangement joins TRBV29-1 to TRBJ2-5, with a weak D call TRBD1 (6 bases). The CDR3 has 12 residues. The V end lost 6 bases, the J end lost 0 bases, and 8 bases lay between the germline ends. Germline values: CDR1 SQVTM, CDR2 ANQGSEA. This chain's CDR3 is CSVRGYQETQYF. DNA for the CDR3: TGCAGCGTAAGGGGGTACCAAGAGACCCAGTACTTC. Complete variable domain (other parts from reference TRBV29-1 and TRBJ2-5): SAVISQKPSRDICQRGTSLTIQCQVDSQVTMMFWYRQQPGQSLTLIATANQGSEATYESGFVIDKFPISRPNLTFSTLTVSNMSPEDSSIYLCSVRGYQETQYFGPGTRLLVL.

This clone has more than one count but fewer than ten. The chain has TRBV30 and TRBJ1-1, with 7 bases fitting TRBD1. The CDR3 runs to 13 residues. Germline V gene lookup returns CDR1 GTSNPN and CDR2 SVGIG (reference sequence). V dropped 5 bases and J dropped 4; count of bases not matched to a gene: 7. CDR3 sequence (DNA): TGTGCCTGGGACGTGGCAGGGGGCACTGAAGCTTTCTTT. Its translation: CAWDVAGGTEAFF.

This clone has a handful of counts. This chain connects TRBV11-3 to TRBJ2-1; 7 nucleotides match TRBD1. In germline, CDR1 is SGHNT, CDR2 YENEEA. There are 15 residues in the CDR3. V gave up 1 base and J gave up 1 base; unmatched junction bases: 1. CDR3 sequence: CASSLGQGSYNEQFF. CDR3 DNA sequence: TGTGCCAGCAGCTTAGGACAGGGTTCCTACAATGAGCAGTTCTTC.

This chain links TRBV28 with TRBJ2-5; tentative D call: TRBD2 (6 bases). The germline V gene encodes CDR1 MDHEN and CDR2 SYDVKM. V was trimmed by 6 bases and J by 3 bases, leaving 14 bases between them. This CDR3 has 14 residues. For the CDR3, the DNA is TGTGCCAGCAGCCCCCCGGGAGTAGAAGAGACCCAGTACTTC. Amino acids: CASSPPGVEETQYF.

This sequence joins TRBV5-4 and TRBJ2-1, with 10 positions matching TRBD2. V lost 1 base and J lost 3; bases outside the gene matches: 4. CDR3 length: 16 residues. Germline loops: CDR1 SGHNT, CDR2 YYREEE (reference sequence). This chain's CDR3 is CASSLPAGGFYNEQFF. CDR3 DNA: TGTGCCAGCAGCTTGCCAGCGGGAGGGTTCTACAATGAGCAGTTCTTC.

The V gene is TRBV15, the J gene TRBJ2-7, with TRBD1 matching 9 bases. Germline loops: CDR1 LNHNV, CDR2 YYDKDF (reference sequence). The CDR3 has 15 amino acids. V dropped 2 bases and J dropped 6; count of bases not matched to a gene: 8. The DNA for the CDR3 is TGTGCCACCAGCAGAATACAGGGGGCCCCCCGCGAGCAGTACGTC. Translating gives CATSRIQGAPREQYV.

This clone was observed a single time. This sample includes further DNA sequences coding for the same CDR3. This chain joins TRBV5-4 and TRBJ1-2; 7 bases are a match to TRBD1. In germline, CDR1 is SGHNT, CDR2 YYREEE (reference sequence). The CDR3 consists of 14 residues. The V and J ends lost 4 bases and 1 base, in that order; junction bases with no gene match: 4. The CDR3 spells CASSLTGINYGYTF. The CDR3 coding sequence is TGTGCCAGCAGCCTGACAGGGATTAACTATGGCTACACCTTC.

This clone appeared a few times. V gene TRBV2 combines with J gene TRBJ2-1, with TRBD1 identical over 12 bases. The CDR3 covers 15 residues. Trimming took 4 bases from V and 4 from J; bases not matched to a gene: 2. Germline lookup yields CDR1 SNHLY and CDR2 FYNNEI. This chain's CDR3 is CASSGDRGLYNEQFF. The CDR3, as DNA: TGTGCCAGCAGTGGGGACAGGGGGCTTTACAATGAGCAGTTCTTC.

The rearrangement joins TRBV6-1 to TRBJ1-2, with 7 bases matching TRBD1. J gave up 4 bases and V 7 bases, and 12 bases lay outside the gene matches. The CDR3 is made up of 15 amino acids. Looked up from germline, CDR1 is MNHNS and CDR2 is SASEGT. The CDR3 DNA reads TGTGCCAGCACCCCTCGACAGGGACAAGGCTATGGCTACACCTTC. Translating gives CASTPRQGQGYGYTF.

J is TRBJ2-1 and V is TRBV7-9; tentative D call: TRBD2 (6 bases). The CDR3 extends over 16 amino acids. Looked up from germline, CDR1 is SEHNR and CDR2 is FQNEAQ (reference sequence). V was shortened by 1 base and J by 2 bases, with 12 bases between the two germline ends. The CDR3 loop is CASSLGGANAYNEQFF. The DNA for the CDR3 is TGTGCCAGCAGCTTAGGCGGGGCAAATGCCTACAATGAGCAGTTCTTC. The full variable domain, its missing parts supplied by reference TRBV7-9 and TRBJ2-1, is DTGVSQNPRHKITKRGQNVTFRCDPISEHNRLYWYRQTLGQGPEFLTYFQNEAQLEKSRLLSDRFSAERPKGSFSTLEIQRTEQGDSAMYLCASSLGGANAYNEQFFGPGTRLTVL.